This TCR beta chain derives from a study of blood T cell repertoires in COVID-19. Study in general: There were acute and convalescent COVID-19 samples, and they came from the United States, Italy and Spain. The analysed material was cDNA or gDNA that came from T cells, B-cell-depleted T cells, or PBMCs.

Source study methods: Reference gene primers were amplified, and this amplification served to estimate nucleated cell counts. Measured with immunoSEQ multiplex PCR; TCRdb has only the in-frame clones, and not every one. V, J and clone size reflect that table, while D and trimming were determined from the DNA. The sample holds around 100,000 clones, more than 70% seen once. This CDR3 is built from 15 residues. CDR1 LNHNV and CDR2 YYDKDF come from the germline V gene (reference sequence). The junction had 7 bases not matched to a gene; V was cut back by 3 bases and J by 5 bases. The specimen was peripheral blood. The chain carries TRBV15 and TRBJ1-1; TRBD1 matches at 9 bases. This TCR was recovered from a woman older than 75 in a cohort sampled during active COVID-19. The CDR3 sequence is CATSRNPTGGTEAFF. CDR3 sequence (DNA): TGTGCCACCAGCAGGAACCCGACAGGGGGAACTGAAGCTTTCTTT.